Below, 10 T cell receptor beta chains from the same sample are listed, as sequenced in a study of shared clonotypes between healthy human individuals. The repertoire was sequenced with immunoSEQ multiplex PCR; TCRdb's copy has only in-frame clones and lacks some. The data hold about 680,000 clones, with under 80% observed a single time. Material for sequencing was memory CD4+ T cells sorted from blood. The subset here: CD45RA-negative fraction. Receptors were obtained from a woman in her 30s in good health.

CDR3 residues: CASSGPGARGYTF. The CDR3 DNA reads TGCGCCAGCAGCGGACCTGGAGCACGGGGCTACACCTTC. The J gene is TRBJ1-2, the V gene TRBV5-1; D not certain. Germline CDR1 reads SGHRS; CDR2 reads YFSETQ. V lost 4 bases and J lost 8, with 15 bases in between. The CDR3 consists of 13 residues.

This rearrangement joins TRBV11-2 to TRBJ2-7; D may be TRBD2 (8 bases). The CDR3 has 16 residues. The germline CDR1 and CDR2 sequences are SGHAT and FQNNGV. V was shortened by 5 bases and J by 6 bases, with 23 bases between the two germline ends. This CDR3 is CASSGTAGAFWSEQYF. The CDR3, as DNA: TGTGCCAGCAGCGGGACAGCGGGAGCGTTCTGGTCCGAGCAGTACTTC.

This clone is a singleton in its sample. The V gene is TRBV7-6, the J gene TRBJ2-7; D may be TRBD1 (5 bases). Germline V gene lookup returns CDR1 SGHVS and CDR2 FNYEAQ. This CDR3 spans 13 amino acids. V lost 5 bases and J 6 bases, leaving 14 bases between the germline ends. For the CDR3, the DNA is TGTGCCAGCAGCCGCCAGACAGACGTCGAGCAGTACTTC. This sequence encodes CASSRQTDVEQYF.

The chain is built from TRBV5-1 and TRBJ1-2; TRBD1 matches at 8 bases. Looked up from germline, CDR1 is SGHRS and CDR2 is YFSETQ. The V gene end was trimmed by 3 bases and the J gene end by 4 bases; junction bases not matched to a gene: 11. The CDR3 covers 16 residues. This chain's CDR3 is CASSYGQGLGGYGYTF. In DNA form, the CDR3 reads TGCGCCAGCAGCTACGGACAGGGACTCGGGGGCTATGGCTACACCTTC.

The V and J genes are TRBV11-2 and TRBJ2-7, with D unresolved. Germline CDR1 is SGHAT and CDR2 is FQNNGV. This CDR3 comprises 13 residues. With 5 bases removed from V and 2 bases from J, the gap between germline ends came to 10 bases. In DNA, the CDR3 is TGTGCCAGCAGCCCCTATCCTGCCTACGAGCAGTACTTC. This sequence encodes CASSPYPAYEQYF.

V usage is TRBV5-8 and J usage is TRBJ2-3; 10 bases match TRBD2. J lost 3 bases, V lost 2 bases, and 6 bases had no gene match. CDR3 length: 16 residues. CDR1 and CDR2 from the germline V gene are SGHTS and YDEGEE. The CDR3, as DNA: TGTGCCAGCAGCTTTGCCAGCGGGAGGGCGACAGATACGCAGTATTTT. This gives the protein CASSFASGRATDTQYF.

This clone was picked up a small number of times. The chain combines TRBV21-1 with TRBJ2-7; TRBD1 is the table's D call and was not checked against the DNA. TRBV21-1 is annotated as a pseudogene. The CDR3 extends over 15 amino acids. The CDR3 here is CASSIKGQGTYEQYF. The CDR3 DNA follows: TGTGCCAGCAGCATAAAAGGACAGGGGACCTACGAGCAGTACTTC.

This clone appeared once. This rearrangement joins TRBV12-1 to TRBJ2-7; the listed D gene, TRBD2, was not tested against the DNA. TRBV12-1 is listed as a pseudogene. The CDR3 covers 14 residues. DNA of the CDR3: TGTGCCAGCAGCACGCGGACTAACACCCACGAGCAGTACTTC. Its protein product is CASSTRTNTHEQYF.

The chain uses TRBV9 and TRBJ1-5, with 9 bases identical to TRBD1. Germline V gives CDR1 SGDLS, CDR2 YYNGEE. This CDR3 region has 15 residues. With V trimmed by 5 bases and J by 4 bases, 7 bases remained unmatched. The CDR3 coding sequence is TGTGCCAGCAGGGGCGGGACAGGGAAAAATCAGCCCCAGCATTTT. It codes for CASRGGTGKNQPQHF.

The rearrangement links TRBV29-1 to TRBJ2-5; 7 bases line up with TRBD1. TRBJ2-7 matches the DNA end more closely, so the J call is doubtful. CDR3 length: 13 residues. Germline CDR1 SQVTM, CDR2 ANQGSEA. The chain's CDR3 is CSVGKTGSYEQYF. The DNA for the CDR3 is TGCAGCGTTGGAAAGACAGGGTCCTACGAGCAGTACTTC.